This TCR beta chain was retrieved from a study of T cells and Merkel cell carcinoma outcomes (dated by TCRdb to 2018 to 2020). For the study in its entirety: The tumor T-cell repertoire, together with T-cell density, was examined as a predictor of clinical outcome in patients with Merkel cell carcinoma. What the study reported, not specific to this receptor: T-cell repertoire features combined with T-cell density were reported to predict clinical outcomes in Merkel cell carcinoma patients.

The library was obtained by the immunoSEQ multiplex PCR assay. This is the immuneACCESS table as TCRdb keeps it, with only in-frame sequences that have V and J called. A part of the clones is gone; compared with another copy, unresolved V genes explain less than half, and the rest is unexplained. The sample table contains roughly 11,000 clones; only one count was recorded for 95% of them. About 0.94% of the sample rests with the top ten. Points on this clone: Its antigen is still unknown. No base quality values were provided; no much bigger clone lies one nucleotide off.

Samples came from patients with Merkel cell carcinoma. The CDR3 has 13 amino acids, counting the end cysteine and phenylalanine. Only the CDR3 part of the read is kept: 39 bases, read in frame from the first base. The germline V gene specifies SGDLS as CDR1 and YYNGEE as CDR2. V gives up 0 bases and J gives up 9 bases, and the segment between their germline ends measures 10 bases. The receptor's source is a human donor with Merkel cell carcinoma. Recombination connected TRBV9 to TRBJ2-1, with the D call tentatively TRBD1 or TRBD2, each fitting 5 bases. Sequenced material: tumor tissue from Merkel cell carcinoma. The nucleotide sequence reads as follows: TGTGCCAGCAGCGTAGCTGGTGGGGGTGAGCAGTTCTTC. Its amino acids are CASSVAGGGEQFF.